This T cell receptor beta chain is drawn from a study of regulatory T cells in long-lasting Graves disease. About the study: The antithyroid drugs taken by newly diagnosed Graves' patients had been used for under 3 months.

Points from the study as a whole: TRBV28, TRBJ1-2 and TRBJ2-5 were favored in persistent disease.

As to time point: newly diagnosed GD, antithyroid drugs for less than 3 months. PBMC RNA served as the TCR library source. This clonotype has ten or more counts. The antigen is undetermined. This CDR3 has 14 amino acids. Per the germline V gene, CDR1 is KGHSH and CDR2 is LQKENI. The V and J ends lost 3 bases and 4 bases respectively, with 12 bases between them. Building of the TCR beta libraries involved iRepertoire HTBI primers and Arm-PCR of CDR3 regions. In TCRdb, the multiplex PCR reads were re-called with MiXCR into one record per CDR3 protein. The table shows hundreds of thousands of distinct CDR3 sequences, with roughly 13% occurring only once. A further study also used this sample, focusing on T cells in Graves' hyperthyroidism and ophthalmopathy. That work states: Hyperthyroidism patients were newly diagnosed, had disease duration under 2 months, and were aged 18 to 65 years. Blood also carried most thyroid clonotypes expanded above 0.001.

The chain combines TRBV18 with TRBJ1-1, with TRBD1 as a possible D gene (5 bases). The sequence derives from a man aged 25 to 40 with Graves disease. The sequences come from peripheral blood mononuclear cells (PBMCs), collected at new diagnosis, from a patient treated with antithyroid drugs. The CDR3 protein is CASSPPRGGTEAFF. The CDR3 DNA reads as TGTGCCAGCTCACCCCCTCGGGGGGGCACTGAAGCTTTCTTT.